This T cell receptor (beta chain) was identified during a study of Ad26.COV2.S vaccination and SARS-CoV-2 variants. Study in general: Ad26.COV2.S given intramuscularly, once or twice 56 days apart.

Comment on this clone: As yet, its antigen is unknown.

Study observations and caveats: It was found that vaccine and placebo recipients had similar non-spike TCR breadth. Spike-specific TCR breadth was greater in vaccine than placebo recipients.

Germline V gene lookup returns CDR1 SGHNT and CDR2 YENEEA. The CDR3 sequence is 13 residues long. Trimming removed 3 bases from V and 6 bases from J, with 12 bases in between. The protocol was immunoSEQ multiplex PCR, while the TCRdb copy is restricted to in-frame clones and leaves out a portion. The table lists roughly 410,000 clones, about 83% of them singletons. Treatment: approximately 18 received Ad26.COV2.S at low or high dose, single or two shots; roughly five received placebo; per-sample allocation not given. Sampling was performed 63 days after the first vaccine or placebo injection. In Boston, the donor was an adult between 18-55 years of age.

The sequences come from peripheral blood, collected in a trial of Ad26.COV2.S vaccine versus placebo. The receptor was derived from a person aged 18-65 years who received the Ad26.COV2.S COVID-19 vaccine or a placebo. This rearrangement joins TRBV11-3 to TRBJ2-7; D is possibly TRBD2 (5 bases). CDR3 sequence reads: CASSLPGVVEQYF. The CDR3 DNA follows: TGTGCCAGCAGCTTGCCCGGGGTGGTCGAGCAGTACTTC.